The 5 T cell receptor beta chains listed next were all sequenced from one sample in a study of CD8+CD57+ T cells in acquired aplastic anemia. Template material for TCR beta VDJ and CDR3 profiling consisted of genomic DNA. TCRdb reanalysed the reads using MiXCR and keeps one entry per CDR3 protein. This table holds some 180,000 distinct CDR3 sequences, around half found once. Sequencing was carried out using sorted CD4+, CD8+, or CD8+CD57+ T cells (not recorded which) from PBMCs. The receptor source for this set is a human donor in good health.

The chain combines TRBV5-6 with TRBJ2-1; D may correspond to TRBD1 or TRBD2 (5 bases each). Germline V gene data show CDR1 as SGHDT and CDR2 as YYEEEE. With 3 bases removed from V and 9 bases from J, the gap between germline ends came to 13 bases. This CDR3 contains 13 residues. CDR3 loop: CASSWGWGGEQFF. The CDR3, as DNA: TGTGCCAGCAGCTGGGGGTGGGGCGGTGAGCAGTTCTTC.

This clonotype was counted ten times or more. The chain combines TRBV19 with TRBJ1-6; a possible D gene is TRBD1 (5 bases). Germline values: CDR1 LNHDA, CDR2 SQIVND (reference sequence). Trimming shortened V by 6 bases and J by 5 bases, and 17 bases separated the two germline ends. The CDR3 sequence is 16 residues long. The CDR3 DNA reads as TGTGCCAGTAGCGCCTTAGGGGAGGGGCATAATTCACCCCTCCACTTT. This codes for CASSALGEGHNSPLHF.

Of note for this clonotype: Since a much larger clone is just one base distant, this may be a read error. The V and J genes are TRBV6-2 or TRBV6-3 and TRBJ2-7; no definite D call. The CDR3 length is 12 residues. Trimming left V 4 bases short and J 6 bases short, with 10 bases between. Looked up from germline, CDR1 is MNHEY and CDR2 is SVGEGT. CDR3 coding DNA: TGTGCCAGCAGTTTCGCCTCGATCGAGCAGTACTTC. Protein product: CASSFASIEQYF.

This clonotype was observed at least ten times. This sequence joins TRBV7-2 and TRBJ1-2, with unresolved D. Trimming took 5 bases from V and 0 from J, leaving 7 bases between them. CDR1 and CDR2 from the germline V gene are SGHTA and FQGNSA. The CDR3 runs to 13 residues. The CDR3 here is CASSKTTNYGYTF. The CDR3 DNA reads TGTGCCAGCAGCAAGACTACTAACTATGGCTACACCTTC. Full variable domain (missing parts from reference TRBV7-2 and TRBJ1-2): GAGVSQSPSNKVTEKGKDVELRCDPISGHTALYWYRQSLGQGLEFLIYFQGNSAPDKSGLPSDRFSAERTGGSVSTLTIQRTQQEDSAVYLCASSKTTNYGYTFGSGTRLTVV.

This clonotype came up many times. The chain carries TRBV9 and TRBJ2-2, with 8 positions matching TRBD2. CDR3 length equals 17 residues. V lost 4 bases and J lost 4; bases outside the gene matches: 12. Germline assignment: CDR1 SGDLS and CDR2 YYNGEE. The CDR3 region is CASSLSSGSGSTGELFF. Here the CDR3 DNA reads TGTGCCAGCAGCCTCAGCAGCGGGAGTGGGAGCACCGGGGAGCTGTTTTTT.